This TCR beta chain was sequenced in a study of PD-1 blockade in classical Hodgkin lymphoma. Study details: Each patient was given nivolumab 3 mg/kg through a vein every 2 weeks.

This clone was detected once. Its specificity is not known. Every single patient, without exception, relapsed after autologous stem cell transplantation, and brentuximab vedotin exposure varied. This CDR3 has 18 residues. The V and J ends lost 0 bases and 5 bases respectively, with 23 bases between them. From germline, CDR1 is LGHNT and CDR2 FRNRAP. TCRdb keeps only in-frame clones here, not all; method: immunoSEQ multiplex PCR. The sample yields roughly 11,000 clones, roughly 80% seen once. Broader study findings: Partial responders and progressors had significantly lower baseline TCR diversity. Any patient who commenced nivolumab under 1 year after ASCT was excluded. The study reported lower baseline TCR diversity in newly diagnosed patients than in healthy donors.

The V gene is TRBV12-5, the J gene TRBJ2-7, with D unresolved. The receptor's source is a human donor with classical Hodgkin lymphoma. This specimen consisted of peripheral blood mononuclear cells (PBMCs), obtained at baseline. The CDR3 protein is CASGLVISLNPQAHEQYF. The CDR3 bases are TGTGCTAGTGGTTTGGTGATCAGTTTGAACCCTCAGGCTCACGAGCAGTACTTC.